This T cell receptor beta chain is from a study of T cells in Graves' hyperthyroidism and ophthalmopathy. Individuals with ophthalmopathy presented a Clinical Activity Score of at least 3, a NOSPECS grade of at least 4 and a duration under 3 months. This clonotype has at least ten counts. Amplification of TCR beta CDR3 regions was performed using RNA transcripts as template. A first-round RT-PCR of the TCR CDR3 used the HTBI primer set. TCRdb passed the multiplex PCR reads through MiXCR, listing each CDR3 protein once. The profile shows over 400,000 distinct CDR3 sequences, about 15% of them singletons. The origin of this receptor is a man aged 18 to 30 with Graves' ophthalmopathy. The sequenced material came from blood.

This CDR3 reads CSVSDRGQDQPQHF. CDR3 coding DNA: TGCAGCGTATCGGACAGGGGACAGGACCAGCCCCAGCATTTT. The chain employs TRBV29-1 and TRBJ1-5, with 9 bases that match TRBD1. V was pared by 6 bases and J by 7 bases, with 10 bases of the junction left unmatched. The CDR3 length is 14 residues. Germline-derived CDR1 and CDR2 are SQVTM and ANQGSEA.